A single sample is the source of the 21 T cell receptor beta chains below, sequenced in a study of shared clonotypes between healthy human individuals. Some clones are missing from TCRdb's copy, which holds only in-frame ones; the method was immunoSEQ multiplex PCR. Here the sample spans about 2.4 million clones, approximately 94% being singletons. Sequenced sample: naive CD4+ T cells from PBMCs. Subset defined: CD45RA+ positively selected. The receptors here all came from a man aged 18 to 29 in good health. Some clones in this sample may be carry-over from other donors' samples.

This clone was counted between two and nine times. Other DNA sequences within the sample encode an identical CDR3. Written as DNA, the CDR3 is TGTGCCAGCAGCTTTTCCGGTAACACTGAAGCTTTCTTT. Amino acids: CASSFSGNTEAFF. This chain connects TRBV11-3 to TRBJ1-1; D not resolved. Germline V CDR1 and CDR2: SGHNT, YENEEA. The CDR3 runs to 13 residues. The germline V and J ends were trimmed by 3 bases and 2 bases, with 7 bases remaining between them.

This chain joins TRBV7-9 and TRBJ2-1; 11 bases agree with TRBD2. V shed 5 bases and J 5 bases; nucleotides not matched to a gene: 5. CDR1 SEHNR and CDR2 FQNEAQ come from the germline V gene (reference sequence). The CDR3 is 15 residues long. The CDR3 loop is CASSPTSGAHNEQFF. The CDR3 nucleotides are TGTGCCAGCAGCCCGACTAGCGGGGCCCACAATGAGCAGTTCTTC.

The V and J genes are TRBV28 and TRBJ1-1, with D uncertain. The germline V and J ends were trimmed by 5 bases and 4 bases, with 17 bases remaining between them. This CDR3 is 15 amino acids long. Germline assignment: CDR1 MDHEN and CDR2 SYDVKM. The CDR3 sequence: CASSPVRAPSTEAFF. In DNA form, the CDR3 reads TGTGCCAGCAGTCCAGTAAGGGCGCCCTCCACTGAAGCTTTCTTT.

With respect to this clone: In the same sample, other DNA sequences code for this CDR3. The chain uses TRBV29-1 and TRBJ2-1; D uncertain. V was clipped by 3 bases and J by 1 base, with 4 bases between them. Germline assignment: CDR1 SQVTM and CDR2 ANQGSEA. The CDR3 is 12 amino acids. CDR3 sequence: CSVDRSYNEQFF. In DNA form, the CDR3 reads TGCAGCGTTGATCGGTCCTACAATGAGCAGTTCTTC.

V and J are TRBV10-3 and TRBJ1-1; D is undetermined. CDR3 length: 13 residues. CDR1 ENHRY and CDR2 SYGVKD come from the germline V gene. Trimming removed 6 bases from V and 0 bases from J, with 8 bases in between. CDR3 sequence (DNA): TGTGCCATCAGGGAAGCGATGAACACTGAAGCTTTCTTT. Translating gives CAIREAMNTEAFF.

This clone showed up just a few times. The CDR3 DNA follows: TGTGCCAGCAGAGGACAGCCGAACACTGAAGCTTTCTTT. Translating it yields CASRGQPNTEAFF. The rearrangement uses TRBV11-2 and TRBJ1-1, with D perhaps TRBD1 (6 bases). The CDR3 length is 13 residues. Germline CDR1 reads SGHAT; CDR2 reads FQNNGV. With 6 bases removed from V and 1 base from J, the gap between germline ends came to 9 bases.

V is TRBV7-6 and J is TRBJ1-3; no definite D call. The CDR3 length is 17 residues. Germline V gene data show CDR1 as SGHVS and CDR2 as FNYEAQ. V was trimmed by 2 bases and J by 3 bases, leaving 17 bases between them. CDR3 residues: CASSLMSSVVRGNTIYF. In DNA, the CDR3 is TGTGCCAGCAGCTTAATGTCGTCTGTCGTTCGTGGAAACACCATATATTTT.

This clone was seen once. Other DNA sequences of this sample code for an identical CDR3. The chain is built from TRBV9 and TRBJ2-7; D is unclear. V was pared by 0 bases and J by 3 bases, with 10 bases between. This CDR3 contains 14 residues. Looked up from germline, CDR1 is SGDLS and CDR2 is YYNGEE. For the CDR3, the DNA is TGTGCCAGCAGCGTAGGGGGTCTAAACTACGAGCAGTACTTC. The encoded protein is CASSVGGLNYEQYF. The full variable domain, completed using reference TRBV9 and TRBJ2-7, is DSGVTQTPKHLITATGQRVTLRCSPRSGDLSVYWYQQSLDQGLQFLIQYYNGEERAKGNILERFSAQQFPDLHSELNLSSLELGDSALYFCASSVGGLNYEQYFGPGTRLTVT.

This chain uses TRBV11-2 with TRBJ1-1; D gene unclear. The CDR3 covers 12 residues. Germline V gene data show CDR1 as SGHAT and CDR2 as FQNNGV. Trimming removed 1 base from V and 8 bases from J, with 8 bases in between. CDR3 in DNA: TGTGCCAGCAGCTTAGGATGGGAGGAAGCTTTCTTT. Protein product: CASSLGWEEAFF. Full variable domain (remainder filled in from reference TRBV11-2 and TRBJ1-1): EAGVAQSPRYKIIEKRQSVAFWCNPISGHATLYWYQQILGQGPKLLIQFQNNGVVDDSQLPKDRFSAERLKGVDSTLKIQPAKLEDSAVYLCASSLGWEEAFFGQGTRLTVV.

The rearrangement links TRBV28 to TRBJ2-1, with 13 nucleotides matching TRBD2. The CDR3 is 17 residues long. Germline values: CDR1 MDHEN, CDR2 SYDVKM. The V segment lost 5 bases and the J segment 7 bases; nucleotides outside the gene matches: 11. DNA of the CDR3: TGTGCCAGCAGTAAACTACTAGCGGGAGGGCAACCTAATGAGCAGTTCTTC. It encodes CASSKLLAGGQPNEQFF.

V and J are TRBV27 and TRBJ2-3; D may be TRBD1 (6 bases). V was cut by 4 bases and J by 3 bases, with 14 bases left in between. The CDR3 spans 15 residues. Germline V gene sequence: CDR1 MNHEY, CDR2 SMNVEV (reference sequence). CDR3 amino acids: CASSYWAGVTDTQYF. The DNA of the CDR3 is TGTGCCAGCAGTTATTGGGCAGGGGTGACAGATACGCAGTATTTT.

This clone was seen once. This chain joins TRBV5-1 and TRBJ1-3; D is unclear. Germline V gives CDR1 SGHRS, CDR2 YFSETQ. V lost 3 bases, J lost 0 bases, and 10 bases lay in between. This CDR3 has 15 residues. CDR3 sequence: CASSYATPSGNTIYF. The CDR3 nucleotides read TGCGCCAGCAGCTACGCGACACCCTCTGGAAACACCATATATTTT.

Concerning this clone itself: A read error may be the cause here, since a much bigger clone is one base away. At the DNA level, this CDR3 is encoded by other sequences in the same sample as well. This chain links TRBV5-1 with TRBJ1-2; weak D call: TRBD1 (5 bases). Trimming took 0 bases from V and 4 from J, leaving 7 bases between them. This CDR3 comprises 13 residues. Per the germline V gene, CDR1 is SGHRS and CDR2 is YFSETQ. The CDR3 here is CASSLGQTYGYTF. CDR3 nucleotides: TGCGCCAGCAGCTTGGGACAGACCTATGGCTACACCTTC.

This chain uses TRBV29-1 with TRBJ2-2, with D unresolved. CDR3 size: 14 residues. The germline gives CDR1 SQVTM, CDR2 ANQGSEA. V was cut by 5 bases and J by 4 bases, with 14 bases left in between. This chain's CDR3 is CSVKGSLFTGELFF. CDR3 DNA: TGCAGCGTTAAGGGCTCGCTGTTCACCGGGGAGCTGTTTTTT.

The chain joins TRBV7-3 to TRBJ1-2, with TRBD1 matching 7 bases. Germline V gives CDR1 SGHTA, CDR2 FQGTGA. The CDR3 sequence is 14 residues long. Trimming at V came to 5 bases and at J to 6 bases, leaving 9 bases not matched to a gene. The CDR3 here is CASSEADRANGYTF. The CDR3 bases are TGTGCCAGCAGCGAAGCCGACAGGGCGAATGGCTACACCTTC.

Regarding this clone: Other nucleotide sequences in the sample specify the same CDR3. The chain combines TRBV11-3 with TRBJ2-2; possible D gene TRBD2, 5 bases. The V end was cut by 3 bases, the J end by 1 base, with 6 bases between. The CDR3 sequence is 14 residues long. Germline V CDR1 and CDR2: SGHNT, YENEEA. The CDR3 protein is CASSLDLNTGELFF. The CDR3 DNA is TGTGCCAGCAGCTTGGACTTGAACACCGGGGAGCTGTTTTTT.

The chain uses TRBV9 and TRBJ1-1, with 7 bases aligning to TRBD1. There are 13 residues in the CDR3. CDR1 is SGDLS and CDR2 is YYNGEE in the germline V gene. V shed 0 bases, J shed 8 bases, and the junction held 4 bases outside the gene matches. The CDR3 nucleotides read TGTGCCAGCAGCGTAGGGGGGGACAGCGAAGCTTTCTTT. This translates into CASSVGGDSEAFF.

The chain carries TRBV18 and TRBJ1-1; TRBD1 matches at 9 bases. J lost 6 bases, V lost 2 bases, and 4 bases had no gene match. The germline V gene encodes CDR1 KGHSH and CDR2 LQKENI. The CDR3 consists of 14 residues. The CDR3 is CASSPNRGLSEAFF. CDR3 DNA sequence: TGTGCCAGCTCACCAAACAGGGGGCTCTCTGAAGCTTTCTTT.

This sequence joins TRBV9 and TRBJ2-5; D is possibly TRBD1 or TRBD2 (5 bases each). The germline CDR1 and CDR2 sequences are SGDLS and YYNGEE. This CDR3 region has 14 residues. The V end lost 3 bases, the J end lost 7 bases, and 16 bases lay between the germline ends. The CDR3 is CASSALGPGATQYF. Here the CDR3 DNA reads TGTGCCAGCAGCGCATTAGGGCCCGGGGCGACCCAGTACTTC.

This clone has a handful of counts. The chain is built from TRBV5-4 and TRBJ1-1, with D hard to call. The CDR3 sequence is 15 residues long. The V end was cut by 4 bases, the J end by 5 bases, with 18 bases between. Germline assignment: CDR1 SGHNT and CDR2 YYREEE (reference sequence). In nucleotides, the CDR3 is TGTGCCAGCAGCCCCCTGGCCGGGGTACGGACTGAAGCTTTCTTT. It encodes CASSPLAGVRTEAFF.

The DNA for the CDR3 is TGCGCCAGCAGCCTAAGAGGGGGGTCATATGGCTACACCTTC. Protein product: CASSLRGGSYGYTF. The rearrangement joins TRBV4-3 to TRBJ1-2; D perhaps matches TRBD1 (6 bases). With 4 bases removed from V and 5 bases from J, the gap between germline ends came to 14 bases. The CDR3 has 14 residues. The germline CDR1 and CDR2 sequences are LGHNA and YSLEER.